The rows below give T cell receptor beta chains drawn from one sample of a study of cytomegalovirus exposure and HLA in healthy donors. Only in-frame clones appear in the TCRdb table, and some are missing; sequencing was by immunoSEQ multiplex PCR. The data hold over 100,000 clones, with 60% to 85% observed a single time. Sequenced input: PBMCs. Receptors originate from a woman aged 40 to 55 in good health and CMV-seronegative. Each CDR3 is given with its conserved first and last residue. The D gene is left open where the match is weak. Expanded clones get a size class; other rows say once, few or many, or leave the size out.

TRBD1 - TRBJ2-3 TRBV6-5 TGTGCCAGCAGTGAGGGACAGGCCACAGATACGCAGTATTTT CASSEGQATDTQYF
- - TRBJ1-1 TRBV5-1 TGCGCCAGCAGCTTGGCTCTGGGGAGCCATGAAGCTTTCTTT CASSLALGSHEAFF
- - TRBJ1-5 TRBV6-1 TGTGCCAGCACCGGGGGGGGATCTCAGCCCCAGCATTTT CASTGGGSQPQHF
TRBD1 - TRBJ1-5 TRBV5-5 TGTGCCAGCAGCCCGGGGGACAGAGGCAACACTGGCACTCAGCCCCAGCATTTT CASSPGDRGNTGTQPQHF
TRBD2 - TRBJ2-1 TRBV7-2 TGTGCCAGCAGCCCCGGACTAGCAAGGAATGAGCAGTTCTTC CASSPGLARNEQFF
- - TRBJ2-5 TRBV6-6 TGTGCCAGCAGTTACTCGAGTCAGCAGGGCCAGACCCAGTACTTC CASSYSSQQGQTQYF
- - TRBJ2-7 TRBV6-5 TGTGCCAGCACCTCACGAGGGTTTGGCTCCTACGAGCAGTACTTC CASTSRGFGSYEQYF
- - TRBJ1-5 TRBV7-2 TGTGCCAGCAGCTTAGGGGGGGGCAGCAATCAGCCCCAGCATTTT CASSLGGGSNQPQHF
TRBD1 few TRBJ1-5 TRBV18 TGTGCCAGCTCACCGGGACAGGGGGGTTTAGATCAGCCCCAGCATTTT CASSPGQGGLDQPQHF
TRBD1 - TRBJ1-3 TRBV7-8 TGTGCCAGCAGTCCGACAGGGGCTGGAAACACCATATATTTT CASSPTGAGNTIYF
- once TRBJ1-2 TRBV7-9 TGTGCCAGCAGCTTAGCAGGGGGTCTTGGACGCTACACCTTC CASSLAGGLGRYTF
- - TRBJ1-1 TRBV7-9 TGTGCCAGCAGCTTACAAGGGGTCAACGCTTTCTTT CASSLQGVNAFF
- once TRBJ1-6 TRBV28 TGTGCCAGCAGTTTTAGGAGTTCACCGGTCAACAATTCACCCCTCCACTTT CASSFRSSPVNNSPLHF
TRBD1 - TRBJ2-7 TRBV5-1 TGCGCCAGCAGCTTGAAGGGTGGGACAGCTTTCTCCTACGAGCAGTACTTC CASSLKGGTAFSYEQYF
TRBD1 - TRBJ2-7 TRBV6-5 TGTGCCAGCAGGACACCGGGACAGATATCCTACGAGCAGTACTTC CASRTPGQISYEQYF
- few TRBJ2-3 TRBV7-6 TGTGCCAGCAGCTTAGACGGGGGTTTTCTCACAGATACGCAGTATTTT CASSLDGGFLTDTQYF
- - TRBJ2-2 TRBV19 TGTGCCAGTAGTATGGAAGGGGCCCGGACCGGGGAGCTGTTTTTT CASSMEGARTGELFF